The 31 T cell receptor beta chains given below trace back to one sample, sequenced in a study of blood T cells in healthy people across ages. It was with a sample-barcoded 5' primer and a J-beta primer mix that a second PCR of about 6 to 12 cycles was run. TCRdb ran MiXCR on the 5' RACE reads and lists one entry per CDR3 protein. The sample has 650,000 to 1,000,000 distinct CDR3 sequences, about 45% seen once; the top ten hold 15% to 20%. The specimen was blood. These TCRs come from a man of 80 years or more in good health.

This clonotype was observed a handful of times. CDR3 DNA sequence: TGTGCCAGCAGCCCAGGGGGAGGGGGATATAACAATGAGCAGTTCTTC. Protein sequence: CASSPGGGGYNNEQFF. The chain uses TRBV7-6 and TRBJ2-1; D tentatively fits TRBD1 or TRBD2 (7 bases each). Germline V CDR1 and CDR2: SGHVS, FNYEAQ. The ends were cut back, 5 bases at V and 5 bases at J, with 19 bases in the middle. The CDR3 is made up of 16 amino acids.

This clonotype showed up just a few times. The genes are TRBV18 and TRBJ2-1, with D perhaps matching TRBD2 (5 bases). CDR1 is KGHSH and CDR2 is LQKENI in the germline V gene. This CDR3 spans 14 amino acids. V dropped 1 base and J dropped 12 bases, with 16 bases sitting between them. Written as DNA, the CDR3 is TGTGCCAGCTCACCACTGCCCAGATTAGGAGGGCAGTTCTTC. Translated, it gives CASSPLPRLGGQFF.

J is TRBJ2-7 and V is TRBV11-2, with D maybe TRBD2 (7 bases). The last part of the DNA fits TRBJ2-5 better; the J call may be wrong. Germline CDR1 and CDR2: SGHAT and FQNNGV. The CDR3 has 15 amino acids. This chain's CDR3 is CASSLWGGTTETQYF. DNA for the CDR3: TGTGCCAGCAGCTTGTGGGGGGGCACGACGGAGACCCAGTACTTC.

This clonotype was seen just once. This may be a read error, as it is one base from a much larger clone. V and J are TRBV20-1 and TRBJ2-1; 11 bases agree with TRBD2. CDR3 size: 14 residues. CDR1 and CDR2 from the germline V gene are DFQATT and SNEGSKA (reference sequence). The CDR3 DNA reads TGCAGTGCTATTAGCGGGAGGGCCATCGCCGAGCAGTTATTC. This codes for CSAISGRAIAEQLF.

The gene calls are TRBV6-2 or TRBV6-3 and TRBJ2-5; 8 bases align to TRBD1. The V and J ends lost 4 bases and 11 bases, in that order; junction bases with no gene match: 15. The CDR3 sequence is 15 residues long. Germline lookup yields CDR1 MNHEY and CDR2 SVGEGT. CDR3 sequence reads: CASSSGTGTWDEQYF. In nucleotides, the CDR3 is TGTGCCAGCAGTTCCGGGACAGGAACCTGGGATGAGCAGTACTTC.

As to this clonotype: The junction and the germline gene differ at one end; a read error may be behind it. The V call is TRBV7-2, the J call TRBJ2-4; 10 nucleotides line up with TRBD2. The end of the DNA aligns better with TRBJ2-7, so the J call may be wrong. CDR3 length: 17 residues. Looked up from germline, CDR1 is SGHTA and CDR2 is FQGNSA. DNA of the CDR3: TGTGCCAGCAACTTAGCGTGGTCTAGCGGGGGAAACTACGAGCAGTACTTC. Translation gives CASNLAWSSGGNYEQYF.

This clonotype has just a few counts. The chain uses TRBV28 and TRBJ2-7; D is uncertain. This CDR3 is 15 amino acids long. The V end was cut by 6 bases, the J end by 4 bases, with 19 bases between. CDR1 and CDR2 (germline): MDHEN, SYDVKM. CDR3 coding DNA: TGTGCCAGCAGCCTAGACCAGTATGTGGGATACGAGCAGTACTTC. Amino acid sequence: CASSLDQYVGYEQYF.

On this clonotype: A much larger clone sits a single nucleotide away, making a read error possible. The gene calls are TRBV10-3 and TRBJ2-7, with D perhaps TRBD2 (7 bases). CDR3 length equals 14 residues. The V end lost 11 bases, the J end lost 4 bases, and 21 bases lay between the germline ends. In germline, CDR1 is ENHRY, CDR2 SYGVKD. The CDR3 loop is CAVAPGRGAYEQYF. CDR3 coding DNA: TGTGCCGTAGCGCCGGGACGGGGGGCTTACGAGCAGTACTTC.

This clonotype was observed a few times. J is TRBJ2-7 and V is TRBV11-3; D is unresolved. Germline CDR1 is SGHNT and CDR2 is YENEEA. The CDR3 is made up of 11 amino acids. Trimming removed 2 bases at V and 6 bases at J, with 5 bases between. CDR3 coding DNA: TGTGCCAGCAGCTTAACTGCCGAGCAGTACTTC. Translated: CASSLTAEQYF.

The CDR3 DNA reads as TGCAGTGCTAACCAGGGTGAGGGCATTCAGTACTTC. This codes for CSANQGEGIQYF. This chain links TRBV20-1 with TRBJ2-4, with D possibly called TRBD1 or TRBD2 (5 bases each). The CDR3 runs to 12 residues. V dropped 4 bases and J dropped 9 bases, with 13 bases sitting between them. Germline values: CDR1 DFQATT, CDR2 SNEGSKA (reference sequence).

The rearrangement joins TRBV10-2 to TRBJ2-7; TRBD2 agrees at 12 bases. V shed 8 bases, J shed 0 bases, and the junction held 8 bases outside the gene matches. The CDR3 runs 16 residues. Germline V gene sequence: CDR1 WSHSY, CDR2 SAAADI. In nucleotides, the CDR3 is TGCGCCAGCGCGGCCGGGACTAGCGGGTTCTCCTACGAGCAGTACTTC. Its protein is CASAAGTSGFSYEQYF.

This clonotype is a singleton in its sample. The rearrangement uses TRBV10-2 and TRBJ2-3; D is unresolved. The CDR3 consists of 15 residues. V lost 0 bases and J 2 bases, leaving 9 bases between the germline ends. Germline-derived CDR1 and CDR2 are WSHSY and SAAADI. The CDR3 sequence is CASSESWPFTDTQYF. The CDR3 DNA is TGCGCCAGCAGTGAGTCGTGGCCCTTCACAGATACGCAGTATTTT.

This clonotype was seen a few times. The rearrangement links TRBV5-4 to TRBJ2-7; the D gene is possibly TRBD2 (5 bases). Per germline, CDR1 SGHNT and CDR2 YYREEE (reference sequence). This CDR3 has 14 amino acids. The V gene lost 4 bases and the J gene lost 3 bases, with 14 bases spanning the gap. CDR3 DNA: TGTGCCAGCAGCCACCGCGGGCCCCTCTACGAGCAGTACTTC. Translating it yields CASSHRGPLYEQYF.

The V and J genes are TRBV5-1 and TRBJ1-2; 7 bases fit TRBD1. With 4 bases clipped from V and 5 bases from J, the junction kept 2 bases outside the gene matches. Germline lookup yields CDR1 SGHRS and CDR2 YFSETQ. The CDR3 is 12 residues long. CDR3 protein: CASSPGQYGYTF. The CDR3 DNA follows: TGCGCCAGCAGCCCGGGACAGTATGGCTACACCTTC.

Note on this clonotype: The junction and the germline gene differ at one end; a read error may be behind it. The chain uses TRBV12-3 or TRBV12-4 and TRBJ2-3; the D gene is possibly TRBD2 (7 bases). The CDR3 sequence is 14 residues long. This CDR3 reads CASSFGGGGDAQYF. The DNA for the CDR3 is TGTGCCAGCAGTTTTGGGGGGGGCGGAGATGCGCAGTATTTT.

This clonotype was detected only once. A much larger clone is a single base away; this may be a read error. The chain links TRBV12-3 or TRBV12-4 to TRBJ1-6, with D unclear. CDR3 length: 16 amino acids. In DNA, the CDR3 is TGTACCAGCACCACAAGCGGCATCTCCTATAATTCACCCCTCCACTTT. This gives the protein CTSTTSGISYNSPLHF.

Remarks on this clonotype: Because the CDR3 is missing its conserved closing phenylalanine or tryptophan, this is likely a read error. The CDR3 spells CASSYRPPLGLAGDLETQYS. For the CDR3, the DNA is TGTGCCAGCAGCTACCGCCCACCTTTGGGACTAGCGGGAGACTTGGAGACCCAGTACTCC. V usage is TRBV7-3 and J usage is TRBJ2-5, with 14 bases matching TRBD2. The CDR3 spans 20 residues. Germline V CDR1 and CDR2: SGHTA, FQGTGA. The trim removed 4 bases at V and 5 bases at J, leaving 18 bases unmatched.

The CDR3 reads CASSLGWAGTTTDTQYF. In DNA, the CDR3 is TGTGCCAGCAGCTTGGGATGGGCAGGGACGACCACAGATACGCAGTATTTT. The gene calls are TRBV7-2 and TRBJ2-3; perhaps D is TRBD1 or TRBD2 (5 bases each). The CDR3 totals 17 residues. Germline V gene data show CDR1 as SGHTA and CDR2 as FQGNSA. Trimming left V 3 bases short and J 2 bases short, with 18 bases between.

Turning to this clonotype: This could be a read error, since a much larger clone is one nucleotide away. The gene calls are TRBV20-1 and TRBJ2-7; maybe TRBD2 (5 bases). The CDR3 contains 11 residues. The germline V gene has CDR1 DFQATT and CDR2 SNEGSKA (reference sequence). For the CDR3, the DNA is TGCAGTACTAGTATCTCCTACGAGCAGTACTTC. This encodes CSTSISYEQYF.

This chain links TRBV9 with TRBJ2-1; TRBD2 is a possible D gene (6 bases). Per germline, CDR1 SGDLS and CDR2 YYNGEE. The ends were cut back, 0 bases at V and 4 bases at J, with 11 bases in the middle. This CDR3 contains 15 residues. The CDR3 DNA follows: TGTGCCAGCAGCGTAGAGGGACTCCGTTACAATGAGCAGTTCTTC. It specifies CASSVEGLRYNEQFF.

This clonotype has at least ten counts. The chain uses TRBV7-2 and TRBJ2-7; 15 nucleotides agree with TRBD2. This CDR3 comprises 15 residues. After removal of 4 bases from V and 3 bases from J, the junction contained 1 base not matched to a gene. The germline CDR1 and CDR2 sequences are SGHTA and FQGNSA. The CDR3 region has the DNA TGTGCCAGCAGCTGGGGACTAGCGGGAGGCTACGAGCAGTACTTC. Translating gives CASSWGLAGGYEQYF.

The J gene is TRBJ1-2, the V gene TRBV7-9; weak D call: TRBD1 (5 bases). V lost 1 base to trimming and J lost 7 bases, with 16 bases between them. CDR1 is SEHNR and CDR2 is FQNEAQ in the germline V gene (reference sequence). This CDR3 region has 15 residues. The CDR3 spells CASSLDTFGGPGYTF. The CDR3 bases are TGTGCCAGCAGCTTAGATACTTTCGGGGGTCCTGGCTACACCTTC.

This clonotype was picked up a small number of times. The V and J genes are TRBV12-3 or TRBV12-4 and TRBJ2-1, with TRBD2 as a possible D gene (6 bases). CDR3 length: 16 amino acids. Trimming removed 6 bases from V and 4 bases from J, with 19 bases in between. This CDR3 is CASSPRRGMWYNEQFF. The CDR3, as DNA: TGTGCCAGCAGCCCTCGTCGCGGGATGTGGTACAATGAGCAGTTCTTC.

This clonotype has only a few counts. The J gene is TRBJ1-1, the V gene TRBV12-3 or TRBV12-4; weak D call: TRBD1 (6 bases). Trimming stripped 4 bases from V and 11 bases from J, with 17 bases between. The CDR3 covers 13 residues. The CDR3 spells CASSSGAPQRAFF. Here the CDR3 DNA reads TGTGCCAGCAGTTCGGGGGCTCCACAACGGGCTTTCTTT.

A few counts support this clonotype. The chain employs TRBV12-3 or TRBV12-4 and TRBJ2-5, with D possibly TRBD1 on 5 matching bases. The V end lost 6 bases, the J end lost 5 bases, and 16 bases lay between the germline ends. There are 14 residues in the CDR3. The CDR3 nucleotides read TGTGCCAGCAGGGCAACAGGCTTGGCGGAGACCCAGTACTTC. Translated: CASRATGLAETQYF.

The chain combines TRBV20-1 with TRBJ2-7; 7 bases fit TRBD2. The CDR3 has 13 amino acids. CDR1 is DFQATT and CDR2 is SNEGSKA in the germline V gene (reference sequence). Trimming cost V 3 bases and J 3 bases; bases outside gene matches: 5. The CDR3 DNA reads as TGCAGTGCTAGCCCGGGAGGACTCTACGAGCAGTACTTC. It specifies CSASPGGLYEQYF.

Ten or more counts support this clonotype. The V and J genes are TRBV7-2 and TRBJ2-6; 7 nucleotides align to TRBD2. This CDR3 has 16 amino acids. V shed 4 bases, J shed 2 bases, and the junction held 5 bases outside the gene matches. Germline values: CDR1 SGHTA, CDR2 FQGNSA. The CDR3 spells CASSSMGRAGANVLTF. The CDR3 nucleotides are TGTGCCAGCAGCTCCATGGGGAGGGCTGGGGCCAACGTCCTGACTTTC.

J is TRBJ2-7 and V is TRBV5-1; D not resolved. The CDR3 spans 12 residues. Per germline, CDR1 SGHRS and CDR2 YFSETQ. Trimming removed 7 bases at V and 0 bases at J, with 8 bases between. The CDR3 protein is CASGLGSYEQYF. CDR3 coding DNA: TGCGCCAGCGGTTTGGGCTCCTACGAGCAGTACTTC.

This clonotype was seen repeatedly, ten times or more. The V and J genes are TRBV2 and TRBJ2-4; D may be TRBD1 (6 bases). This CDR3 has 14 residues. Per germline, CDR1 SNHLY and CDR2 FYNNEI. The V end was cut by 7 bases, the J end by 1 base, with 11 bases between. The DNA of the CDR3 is TGTGCCAGCACCTGGGGGCAGGCCAAAAACATTCAGTACTTC. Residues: CASTWGQAKNIQYF.

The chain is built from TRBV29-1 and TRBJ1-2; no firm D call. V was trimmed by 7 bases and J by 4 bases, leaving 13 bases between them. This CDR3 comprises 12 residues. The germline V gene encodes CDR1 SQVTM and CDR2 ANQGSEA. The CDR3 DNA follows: TGCAGCGCAGGTGGGAGCCCCTATGGCTACACCTTC. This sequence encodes CSAGGSPYGYTF.

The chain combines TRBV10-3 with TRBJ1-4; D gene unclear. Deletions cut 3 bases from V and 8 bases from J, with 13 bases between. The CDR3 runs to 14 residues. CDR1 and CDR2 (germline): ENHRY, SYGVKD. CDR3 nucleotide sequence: TGTGCCATCAGTGAAGGCAGCCCGGGAGAAAAACTGTTTTTT. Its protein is CAISEGSPGEKLFF.